The rows below give T cell receptor beta chains drawn from one sample of a study of blood T cells in healthy people across ages. One entry per CDR3 protein results from TCRdb running MiXCR on the 5' RACE reads. The sample lists around 1,800,000 distinct CDR3 sequences, about 39% occurring once. Sequenced material: blood. These receptors all stem from a human donor in good health. CDR3s include the opening cysteine and the closing phenylalanine or tryptophan. The order of the fields is CDR3 DNA, CDR3 protein, J gene, clone size, V gene, D gene, CDR3 length. The D gene is left open where the match is weak. Only part of the rows carry a size: once, few, many, or a class if the clone is expanded.

cdr3_nt: TGTGCCAGCCAGATTGTTCGAGGGGAGACCCAGTACTTC
cdr3_aa: CASQIVRGETQYF
j_call: TRBJ2-5
clone_size: few
v_call: TRBV6-1
d_call: .
cdr3_length: 13

cdr3_nt: TGCAGTGCTAGTATACTTCGGCGGGGGGGCCTAACAGATACGCAGTATTTT
cdr3_aa: CSASILRRGGLTDTQYF
j_call: TRBJ2-3
clone_size: .
v_call: TRBV20-1
d_call: TRBD2
cdr3_length: 17

cdr3_nt: TGCAGCGTTAGAGGGGTAGGGACTGAAGCTTTCTTT
cdr3_aa: CSVRGVGTEAFF
j_call: TRBJ1-1
clone_size: many
v_call: TRBV29-1
d_call: .
cdr3_length: 12

cdr3_nt: TGTGCCAGCAGCTTGACAGGGGTCTACACTGAAGCTTTCTTT
cdr3_aa: CASSLTGVYTEAFF
j_call: TRBJ1-1
clone_size: .
v_call: TRBV7-9
d_call: TRBD1
cdr3_length: 14

cdr3_nt: TGTGCCAGCAGTTCTCCCGACAGGGTCGGTTATGGCTACACCTTC
cdr3_aa: CASSSPDRVGYGYTF
j_call: TRBJ1-2
clone_size: .
v_call: TRBV6-1
d_call: TRBD1
cdr3_length: 15

cdr3_nt: TGTGCCAGCGTATCCGGGTTACCGGGATACGAGCAGTACTTC
cdr3_aa: CASVSGLPGYEQYF
j_call: TRBJ2-7
clone_size: .
v_call: TRBV12-3/TRBV12-4
d_call: .
cdr3_length: 14

cdr3_nt: TGTGCCAGCAGCGCTCTAGCGGGGGGGGACTTTAGCACAGATACGCAGTATTTT
cdr3_aa: CASSALAGGDFSTDTQYF
j_call: TRBJ2-3
clone_size: few
v_call: TRBV9
d_call: TRBD2
cdr3_length: 18

cdr3_nt: TGTGCCACCAGCAGAGATCCGGGGACTTCTGAGACCCAGTACTTC
cdr3_aa: CATSRDPGTSETQYF
j_call: TRBJ2-5
clone_size: .
v_call: TRBV15
d_call: .
cdr3_length: 15

cdr3_nt: TGTGCCAGCAGGACCTCCGGGGGCGTATACGAGCAGTACTTC
cdr3_aa: CASRTSGGVYEQYF
j_call: TRBJ2-7
clone_size: .
v_call: TRBV6-1
d_call: .
cdr3_length: 14

cdr3_nt: TGCGCCAGCAGCATGGGACAGCCAAGAAACTATGGCTACACCTTC
cdr3_aa: CASSMGQPRNYGYTF
j_call: TRBJ1-2
clone_size: .
v_call: TRBV5-1
d_call: TRBD1
cdr3_length: 15

cdr3_nt: TGCAGCGTTGAAAGACCGTCGAACACTGAAGCTTTCTTT
cdr3_aa: CSVERPSNTEAFF
j_call: TRBJ1-1
clone_size: .
v_call: TRBV29-1
d_call: .
cdr3_length: 13

cdr3_nt: TGTGCCAGCAGCCCAAGACTAGCGGGGGGCGTAGACGAGCAGTACTTC
cdr3_aa: CASSPRLAGGVDEQYF
j_call: TRBJ2-7
clone_size: .
v_call: TRBV7-8
d_call: TRBD2
cdr3_length: 16

cdr3_nt: TGTGCCAGCAGCCACTCCTCCGGTTCTGCCGGGGAGCTGTTTTTT
cdr3_aa: CASSHSSGSAGELFF
j_call: TRBJ2-2
clone_size: .
v_call: TRBV4-2
d_call: .
cdr3_length: 15

cdr3_nt: TGTGCCAGCAGCTTAGGGCCTGAGTACAATGAGCAGTTCTTC
cdr3_aa: CASSLGPEYNEQFF
j_call: TRBJ2-1
clone_size: few
v_call: TRBV5-6
d_call: .
cdr3_length: 14

cdr3_nt: TGTGCCAGCAGTTTTATAAGGAGCAATCAGCCCCAGCATTTT
cdr3_aa: CASSFIRSNQPQHF
j_call: TRBJ1-5
clone_size: few
v_call: TRBV28
d_call: .
cdr3_length: 14

cdr3_nt: TGTGCCAGCAGCGTACAGACCTCCTACGAGCAGTACTTC
cdr3_aa: CASSVQTSYEQYF
j_call: TRBJ2-7
clone_size: .
v_call: TRBV7-9
d_call: .
cdr3_length: 13

cdr3_nt: TGCGCCAGCAGCCCGGCTGGAGAGGGTCTCGGAAATGAGCAGTTCTTC
cdr3_aa: CASSPAGEGLGNEQFF
j_call: TRBJ2-1
clone_size: .
v_call: TRBV4-3
d_call: .
cdr3_length: 16

cdr3_nt: TGTGCCAGCAGTCCAGGGCATACTGAAACTTTCTTT
cdr3_aa: CASSPGHTETFF
j_call: TRBJ1-1
clone_size: once
v_call: TRBV12-3/TRBV12-4
d_call: .
cdr3_length: 12

cdr3_nt: TGTGCCAGCAGTAGATGGACAGGGCGGCTCCAGGACCAGCCCCAGCATTTT
cdr3_aa: CASSRWTGRLQDQPQHF
j_call: TRBJ1-5
clone_size: .
v_call: TRBV6-2/TRBV6-3
d_call: TRBD1
cdr3_length: 17

cdr3_nt: TGCAGTGCCGGGACAGGGTCGAATTCACCCCTCCACTTT
cdr3_aa: CSAGTGSNSPLHF
j_call: TRBJ1-6
clone_size: few
v_call: TRBV20-1
d_call: TRBD1
cdr3_length: 13

cdr3_nt: TGTGCCAGCAGCGATACGGGCCGGGGTACGCAGTATTTT
cdr3_aa: CASSDTGRGTQYF
j_call: TRBJ2-3
clone_size: .
v_call: TRBV7-8
d_call: .
cdr3_length: 13

cdr3_nt: TGTGCCAGCAGCACCGGCGCCAGGACAGGGGAGTCCTACGAGCAGTACTTC
cdr3_aa: CASSTGARTGESYEQYF
j_call: TRBJ2-7
clone_size: once
v_call: TRBV7-9
d_call: TRBD1
cdr3_length: 17

cdr3_nt: TGTGCCAGCAGCGCCCTAGCGGGGACAACCTACGAGCAGTACTTC
cdr3_aa: CASSALAGTTYEQYF
j_call: TRBJ2-7
clone_size: once
v_call: TRBV9
d_call: TRBD2
cdr3_length: 15

cdr3_nt: TGCAGTGCTACCGAGGGGGCGGGGGAGACCCAGTACTTC
cdr3_aa: CSATEGAGETQYF
j_call: TRBJ2-5
clone_size: .
v_call: TRBV20-1
d_call: .
cdr3_length: 13

cdr3_nt: TGCAGCGTTGAAGGGCCCGCTAGCACAGATACGCAGTATTTT
cdr3_aa: CSVEGPASTDTQYF
j_call: TRBJ2-3
clone_size: .
v_call: TRBV29-1
d_call: .
cdr3_length: 14

cdr3_nt: TGTGCCAGCAGTAGAGTGGTAGGATACGAGCAGTACTTC
cdr3_aa: CASSRVVGYEQYF
j_call: TRBJ2-7
clone_size: .
v_call: TRBV2
d_call: .
cdr3_length: 13

cdr3_nt: TGCGCCAGCAGCCAGGCACTAGCGGGGGGGCAAGAGACCCAGTACTTC
cdr3_aa: CASSQALAGGQETQYF
j_call: TRBJ2-5
clone_size: .
v_call: TRBV4-3
d_call: TRBD2
cdr3_length: 16

cdr3_nt: TGCAGCGTTAGGCCGCCCTACAATGAGCAGTTCTTC
cdr3_aa: CSVRPPYNEQFF
j_call: TRBJ2-1
clone_size: .
v_call: TRBV29-1
d_call: .
cdr3_length: 12

cdr3_nt: TGCAGCGCACCGGGACAGGGCCCCAAAAGCTCCTACAATGAGCAGTTCTTC
cdr3_aa: CSAPGQGPKSSYNEQFF
j_call: TRBJ2-1
clone_size: .
v_call: TRBV29-1
d_call: TRBD1
cdr3_length: 17

cdr3_nt: TGCAGCGTTGAAAGGGAGGGTGGCTACACCTTC
cdr3_aa: CSVEREGGYTF
j_call: TRBJ1-2
clone_size: .
v_call: TRBV29-1
d_call: .
cdr3_length: 11

cdr3_nt: TGCGCCAGCAGCTTGGAGCAGATAGATACGCAGTATTTT
cdr3_aa: CASSLEQIDTQYF
j_call: TRBJ2-3
clone_size: few
v_call: TRBV5-1
d_call: .
cdr3_length: 13

cdr3_nt: TGTGCCAGCAGCTTATATACCCTAAGGAATTCACCCCTCCACTTT
cdr3_aa: CASSLYTLRNSPLHF
j_call: TRBJ1-6
clone_size: .
v_call: TRBV7-9
d_call: .
cdr3_length: 15

cdr3_nt: TGTGCCAGCAGCCGCCTCGGGACCCAGTACTTC
cdr3_aa: CASSRLGTQYF
j_call: TRBJ2-5
clone_size: few
v_call: TRBV13
d_call: .
cdr3_length: 11

cdr3_nt: TGTGCCAGCAGTCCCGGCTGGGGCGAGCAGTACTTC
cdr3_aa: CASSPGWGEQYF
j_call: TRBJ2-7
clone_size: few
v_call: TRBV12-3/TRBV12-4
d_call: .
cdr3_length: 12

cdr3_nt: TGCGCCAGCAGCGGAGGTCTTGACACAGATACGCAGTATTTT
cdr3_aa: CASSGGLDTDTQYF
j_call: TRBJ2-3
clone_size: .
v_call: TRBV5-1
d_call: .
cdr3_length: 14

cdr3_nt: TGCAGTGCTAGAGTCCTTACCTACCGGGACAGGGGGGAATTCTATGGCTACACCTTC
cdr3_aa: CSARVLTYRDRGEFYGYTF
j_call: TRBJ1-2
clone_size: .
v_call: TRBV20-1
d_call: TRBD1
cdr3_length: 19

cdr3_nt: TGTGCCTCCCACGGGCGGCAGGGGGGCACTGAAGCTTTCTTT
cdr3_aa: CASHGRQGGTEAFF
j_call: TRBJ1-1
clone_size: .
v_call: TRBV10-3
d_call: TRBD1
cdr3_length: 14

cdr3_nt: TGTGCCAGTAGGAGGGTGGGGTTGAATGAGCAGTTCTTC
cdr3_aa: CASRRVGLNEQFF
j_call: TRBJ2-1
clone_size: few
v_call: TRBV19
d_call: .
cdr3_length: 13

cdr3_nt: TGTGCCACCAAAGGAGGGGGCGGGTACAATGAGCAGTTCTTC
cdr3_aa: CATKGGGGYNEQFF
j_call: TRBJ2-1
clone_size: .
v_call: TRBV24-1
d_call: .
cdr3_length: 14

cdr3_nt: TGCGCCAGCAGCCAACCCACGACCTCTGGAAACACCATATATTTT
cdr3_aa: CASSQPTTSGNTIYF
j_call: TRBJ1-3
clone_size: .
v_call: TRBV4-1
d_call: .
cdr3_length: 15

cdr3_nt: TGTGCCAGCAGTTTCAGTTACCTGGGGAACACTGAAGCTTTCTTT
cdr3_aa: CASSFSYLGNTEAFF
j_call: TRBJ1-1
clone_size: .
v_call: TRBV6-2/TRBV6-3
d_call: .
cdr3_length: 15

cdr3_nt: TGTGCCAGCAGCTTAGGTGTCAGCTATTACGAGCAGTACTTC
cdr3_aa: CASSLGVSYYEQYF
j_call: TRBJ2-7
clone_size: .
v_call: TRBV13
d_call: .
cdr3_length: 14

cdr3_nt: TGCAGTGCTAGAGATAAAGGGGGTAGTAGGTTCGAGTTCTTC
cdr3_aa: CSARDKGGSRFEFF
j_call: TRBJ2-1
clone_size: few
v_call: TRBV20-1
d_call: .
cdr3_length: 14

cdr3_nt: TGTGCCGGCTCACCATTTCGCAGGAGCACAGATACGCAGTATTTT
cdr3_aa: CAGSPFRRSTDTQYF
j_call: TRBJ2-3
clone_size: .
v_call: TRBV18
d_call: .
cdr3_length: 15

cdr3_nt: TGTGCCAGCAGCGCTCCGGGTCCCCATCAGCCCCAGCATTTT
cdr3_aa: CASSAPGPHQPQHF
j_call: TRBJ1-5
clone_size: .
v_call: TRBV9
d_call: .
cdr3_length: 14

cdr3_nt: TGCAGCGTTGTTTATGGGGGAGGGGAGACCCAGTACTTC
cdr3_aa: CSVVYGGGETQYF
j_call: TRBJ2-5
clone_size: few
v_call: TRBV29-1
d_call: TRBD2
cdr3_length: 13

cdr3_nt: TGTGCCAGCAGCGTAGAGGCCCGACAGGGGATCTACGAGCAGTACTTC
cdr3_aa: CASSVEARQGIYEQYF
j_call: TRBJ2-7
clone_size: .
v_call: TRBV9
d_call: TRBD1
cdr3_length: 16

cdr3_nt: TGTGCCAGCAGTTGGACTGGCGAATACGAGCAGTACTTC
cdr3_aa: CASSWTGEYEQYF
j_call: TRBJ2-7
clone_size: few
v_call: TRBV2
d_call: .
cdr3_length: 13

cdr3_nt: TGCAGCGTTGAAAAGGGCAGGGTGGGGGAGCAGTACTTC
cdr3_aa: CSVEKGRVGEQYF
j_call: TRBJ2-5
clone_size: .
v_call: TRBV29-1
d_call: .
cdr3_length: 13

cdr3_nt: TGTGCCACAATGGATCGGGTCCAAGAGACCCAGTACTTC
cdr3_aa: CATMDRVQETQYF
j_call: TRBJ2-5
clone_size: .
v_call: TRBV10-3
d_call: .
cdr3_length: 13